The 21 T cell receptor beta chains reported below all come from one sample, sequenced in a study of technical replicates of blood from several donors (dated by TCRdb to 2015 to 2018). Library creation used the immunoSEQ multiplex PCR assay. TCRdb limited this immuneACCESS table to in-frame rearrangements with V and J called. A share of clones is missing; checked studies link under half to unresolved V genes, and the rest is unexplained. This sample holds approximately 81,000 clones; roughly 96% were observed only once. Of the sample, about 0.2% is held by the ten largest clones. The material sequenced was T cells isolated from PBMCs. Receptor source: a human donor in good health.

The chain recombines TRBV4-1 with TRBJ1-1; 10 positions agree with TRBD1. Germline CDR1 reads MGHRA; CDR2 reads YSYEKL. The V gene end was trimmed by 4 bases and the J gene end by 5 bases; junction bases not matched to a gene: 7. There are 15 residues in the CDR3. The CDR3 DNA reads TGCGCCAGCAGCCCGGGACAGGGGTTGCGGACTGAAGCTTTCTTT. As protein: CASSPGQGLRTEAFF.

The V and J genes are TRBV28 and TRBJ2-7; 11 bases fit TRBD2. Germline V CDR1 and CDR2: MDHEN, SYDVKM. The V and J ends lost 5 bases and 5 bases, in that order; junction bases with no gene match: 8. CDR3 length equals 15 residues. CDR3 sequence reads: CASSIPTSGSDEQYF. The CDR3 nucleotides are TGTGCCAGCAGTATACCTACTAGCGGGAGCGACGAGCAGTACTTC.

The gene calls are TRBV6-5 and TRBJ1-2, with D maybe TRBD1 (5 bases). The CDR3 is made up of 12 amino acids. Germline CDR1 and CDR2: MNHEY and SVGAGI. V lost 6 bases and J 0 bases, leaving 5 bases between the germline ends. The CDR3 loop reads CASRTANYGYTF. CDR3 nucleotides: TGTGCCAGCAGGACAGCTAACTATGGCTACACCTTC.

This chain uses TRBV4-1 with TRBJ2-1, with 10 bases aligning to TRBD2. V dropped 8 bases and J dropped 7; count of bases not matched to a gene: 14. CDR3 length equals 16 residues. In germline, CDR1 is MGHRA, CDR2 YSYEKL. CDR3 amino acids: CASRKVLAGVRNEQFF. The CDR3 bases are TGCGCCAGCCGGAAGGTGCTAGCGGGAGTAAGGAATGAGCAGTTCTTC.

The chain has TRBV7-8 and TRBJ2-1; TRBD2 matches at 7 bases. CDR1 is SGHVS, CDR2 FQNEAQ, per germline. V was pared by 5 bases and J by 6 bases, with 7 bases of the junction left unmatched. The length of the CDR3 is 14 residues. For the CDR3, the DNA is TGTGCCAGCAGCCCCCTGGCGGGAGTCAATGAGCAGTTCTTC. This encodes CASSPLAGVNEQFF. Full variable domain (outside the CDR3, taken from reference TRBV7-8 and TRBJ2-1): GAGVSQSPRYKVAKRGQDVALRCDPISGHVSLFWYQQALGQGPEFLTYFQNEAQLDKSGLPSDRFFAERPEGSVSTLKIQRTQQEDSAVYLCASSPLAGVNEQFFGPGTRLTVL.

The chain joins TRBV21-1 to TRBJ1-2. TRBV21-1 is designated a pseudogene. There are 17 residues in the CDR3. The CDR3 sequence: CASTTKRANTVHYGYTF. CDR3 DNA sequence: TGTGCCAGCACTACAAAGCGGGCCAACACGGTTCACTATGGCTACACCTTC.

The chain uses TRBV5-6 and TRBJ2-1; 10 nucleotides align to TRBD2. Looked up from germline, CDR1 is SGHDT and CDR2 is YYEEEE. This CDR3 contains 15 residues. Trimming took 3 bases from V and 7 from J; bases not matched to a gene: 7. The CDR3 bases are TGTGCCAGCAGCTCCCTAGCGGGAGATATGAATGAGCAGTTCTTC. It translates to CASSSLAGDMNEQFF. Looking up the rest from reference TRBV5-6 and TRBJ2-1 gives the full variable domain: DAGVTQSPTHLIKTRGQQVTLRCSPKSGHDTVSWYQQALGQGPQFIFQYYEEEERQRGNFPDRFSGHQFPNYSSELNVNALLLGDSALYLCASSSLAGDMNEQFFGPGTRLTVL.

This chain joins TRBV6-5 and TRBJ2-5; 10 bases line up with TRBD1. Trimming took 2 bases from V and 1 from J; bases not matched to a gene: 4. CDR1 MNHEY and CDR2 SVGAGI come from the germline V gene. The CDR3 is 16 amino acids. CDR3: CASSYRTGGPQETQYF. The CDR3 nucleotides read TGTGCCAGCAGTTACAGGACAGGGGGTCCCCAAGAGACCCAGTACTTC.

The chain employs TRBV5-5 and TRBJ2-7; D might be TRBD2 (5 bases). CDR1 and CDR2 from the germline V gene are SGHKS and YYEKEE (reference sequence). The CDR3 runs 15 residues. V was pared by 4 bases and J by 2 bases, with 16 bases between. The DNA for the CDR3 is TGTGCCAGCAGCCCCGGAGGACTTTGGGCCTACGAGCAGTACTTC. As protein: CASSPGGLWAYEQYF.

This sequence joins TRBV30 and TRBJ1-2; no definite D call. Germline-derived CDR1 and CDR2 are GTSNPN and SVGIG (reference sequence). The CDR3 covers 13 residues. Trimming shortened V by 8 bases and J by 5 bases, and 18 bases separated the two germline ends. The CDR3 nucleotides read TGTGCCAAAAAATCCCGGTTGAAATATGGCTACACCTTC. This gives the protein CAKKSRLKYGYTF.

The genes are TRBV4-1 and TRBJ1-5, with 11 bases matching TRBD1. This CDR3 contains 21 residues. J was trimmed by 7 bases and V by 3 bases; bases with no gene match: 23. Germline CDR1 MGHRA, CDR2 YSYEKL. CDR3 DNA sequence: TGCGCCAGCAGCCAGCCGGGGGGCAGGACAGGGGGCGATTACGCCGGACAGCCCCAGCATTTT. Its protein product is CASSQPGGRTGGDYAGQPQHF.

With regard to this clone: Other DNA sequences from this sample encode an identical CDR3 as well. The CDR3 bases are TGCGCCAGCAGCTTGGGCGGGGGGAGCTACAATGAGCAGTTCTTC. The encoded protein is CASSLGGGSYNEQFF. The J gene is TRBJ2-1, the V gene TRBV5-1, with 8 positions matching TRBD2. Germline CDR1 and CDR2: SGHRS and YFSETQ. V lost 0 bases to trimming and J lost 3 bases; unmatched junction nucleotides: 2. CDR3 length equals 15 residues.

The chain joins TRBV6-6 to TRBJ2-7, with 8 nucleotides matching TRBD1. V lost 0 bases and J lost 5; bases outside the gene matches: 3. In germline, CDR1 is MNHNY, CDR2 SVGAGI (reference sequence). The CDR3 runs 14 residues. Here the CDR3 reads CASSYSDRGNEQYF. The CDR3 DNA reads as TGTGCCAGCAGTTACTCAGACAGGGGTAACGAGCAGTACTTC.

The CDR3 sequence is CASSYGRLSGNTIYF. CDR3 coding DNA: TGTGCCAGCAGTTACGGCAGGTTATCTGGAAACACCATATATTTT. The gene calls are TRBV6-5 and TRBJ1-3; no clear D. The germline V and J ends were trimmed by 2 bases and 1 base, with 9 bases remaining between them. This CDR3 is built from 15 residues. Germline values: CDR1 MNHEY, CDR2 SVGAGI.

The V call is TRBV4-1, the J call TRBJ1-2; 7 bases fit TRBD1. This CDR3 comprises 16 residues. Unmatched junction bases numbered 10, after V lost 2 bases and J lost 4 bases. CDR1 is MGHRA, CDR2 YSYEKL, per germline. DNA of the CDR3: TGCGCCAGCAGCCAACCTCTGACAGGGCTGGTCTATGGCTACACCTTC. Protein: CASSQPLTGLVYGYTF.

The V gene is TRBV19, the J gene TRBJ1-5, with D perhaps TRBD1 (6 bases). The CDR3 spans 15 residues. The V end lost 6 bases, the J end lost 4 bases, and 16 bases lay between the germline ends. Germline loops: CDR1 LNHDA, CDR2 SQIVND (reference sequence). The CDR3 DNA sequence: TGTGCCAGTAGGCAGAACCGGGACACAAATCAGCCCCAGCATTTT. It is translated as CASRQNRDTNQPQHF.

The chain employs TRBV9 and TRBJ2-7; no firm D call. The CDR3 is 14 amino acids. The V gene's germline CDR1 is SGDLS and CDR2 YYNGEE. Trimming took 5 bases from V and 0 from J, leaving 12 bases between them. CDR3 amino acids: CASSPSPSSYEQYF. CDR3 sequence (DNA): TGTGCCAGCAGTCCGTCCCCGAGCTCCTACGAGCAGTACTTC.

The chain recombines TRBV19 with TRBJ2-7, with D perhaps matching TRBD2 (5 bases). Trimming pared 5 bases from V and 3 bases from J, leaving 26 bases between. The CDR3 is 18 residues long. Germline V CDR1 and CDR2: LNHDA, SQIVND (reference sequence). CDR3 sequence: CASSPTDGGAGIIYEQYF. The CDR3 nucleotides are TGTGCCAGTAGTCCAACAGATGGTGGTGCCGGGATCATCTACGAGCAGTACTTC.

The rearrangement uses TRBV4-1 and TRBJ2-7; 11 nucleotides line up with TRBD2. V dropped 0 bases and J dropped 7; count of bases not matched to a gene: 17. The CDR3 loop spans 19 amino acids. Germline V lookup: CDR1 MGHRA, CDR2 YSYEKL. The CDR3 sequence: CASSQDTVGPILAGEEQYF. CDR3 nucleotides: TGCGCCAGCAGCCAAGATACTGTTGGGCCGATACTAGCGGGGGAAGAGCAGTACTTC.

The chain employs TRBV18 and TRBJ1-6; perhaps TRBD1 as D (5 bases). Trimming cost V 0 bases and J 13 bases, with 16 bases left between them. The CDR3 loop spans 15 amino acids. The germline gives CDR1 KGHSH, CDR2 LQKENI. The CDR3 nucleotides are TGTGCCAGCTCACCACCGGGCAGGGTCGAAGGTCCCCTCCACTTT. Its translation is CASSPPGRVEGPLHF.

The CDR3 loop is CASRTSGWAFF. The CDR3 nucleotides are TGTGCCAGCCGAACGTCGGGGTGGGCTTTCTTT. The V call is TRBV2, the J call TRBJ1-1; D remains ambiguous. Germline lookup yields CDR1 SNHLY and CDR2 FYNNEI. The CDR3 has 11 residues. The germline V and J ends were trimmed by 8 bases and 11 bases, with 15 bases remaining between them.